The clone carrying this TCR beta chain was found many times. Authors of the study amplified TCR beta CDR3 regions from RNA transcripts. Initially, a first-round RT-PCR of the TCR CDR3 employed the HTBI primer set. Using its own MiXCR run on the multiplex PCR reads, TCRdb lists one record per CDR3 protein. This sample has some 370,000 distinct CDR3 sequences, with roughly 15% found just once. This sample is part of a study of T cells in Graves' hyperthyroidism and ophthalmopathy. CDR3 length: 15 amino acids. The germline V gene encodes CDR1 MDHEN and CDR2 SYDVKM. V lost 7 bases and J 0 bases, leaving 13 bases between the germline ends.

V and J are TRBV28 and TRBJ2-4; D gene unclear. The source material was blood. The sequence derives from a woman aged 30 to 39 with Graves' hyperthyroidism that later progressed to Graves' ophthalmopathy. The CDR3 protein is CASIPRPRAKNIQYF. CDR3 sequence (DNA): TGTGCCAGCATCCCGAGGCCCCGAGCCAAAAACATTCAGTACTTC. Complete variable domain (other parts from reference TRBV28 and TRBJ2-4): DVKVTQSSRYLVKRTGEKVFLECVQDMDHENMFWYRQDPGLGLRLIYFSYDVKMKEKGDIPEGYSVSREKKERFSLILESASTNQTSMYLCASIPRPRAKNIQYFGAGTRLSVL.